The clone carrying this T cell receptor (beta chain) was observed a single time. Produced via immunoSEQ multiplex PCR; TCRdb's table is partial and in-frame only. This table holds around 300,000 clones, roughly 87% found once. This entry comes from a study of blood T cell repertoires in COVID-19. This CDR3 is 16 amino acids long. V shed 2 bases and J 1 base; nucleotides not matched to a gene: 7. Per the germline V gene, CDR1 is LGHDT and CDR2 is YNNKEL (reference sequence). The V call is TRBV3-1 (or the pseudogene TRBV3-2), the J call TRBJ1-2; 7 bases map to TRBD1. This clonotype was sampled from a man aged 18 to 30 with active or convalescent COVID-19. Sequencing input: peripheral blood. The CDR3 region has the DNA TGTGCCAGCAGCCAACGGGGGACAGAGAGTAACTATGGCTACACCTTC. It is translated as CASSQRGTESNYGYTF.